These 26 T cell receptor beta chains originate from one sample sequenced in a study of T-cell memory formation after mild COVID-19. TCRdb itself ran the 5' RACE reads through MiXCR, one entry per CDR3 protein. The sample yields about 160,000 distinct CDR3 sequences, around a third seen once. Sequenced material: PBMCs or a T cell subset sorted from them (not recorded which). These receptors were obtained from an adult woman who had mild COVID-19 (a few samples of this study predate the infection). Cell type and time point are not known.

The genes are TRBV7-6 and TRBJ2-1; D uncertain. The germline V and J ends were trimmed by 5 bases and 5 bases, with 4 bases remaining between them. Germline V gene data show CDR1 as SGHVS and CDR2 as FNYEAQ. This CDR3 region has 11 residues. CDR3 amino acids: CASSHHNEQFF. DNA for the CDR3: TGTGCCAGCAGCCATCACAATGAGCAGTTCTTC.

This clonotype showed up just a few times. Here the CDR3 reads CASSYPGLAGYNEQFF. CDR3 nucleotide sequence: TGTGCCAGCAGTTACCCGGGACTAGCGGGATACAATGAGCAGTTCTTC. The chain joins TRBV6-5 to TRBJ2-1; 13 nucleotides match TRBD2. Germline lookup yields CDR1 MNHEY and CDR2 SVGAGI. V gave up 2 bases and J gave up 4 bases; unmatched junction bases: 2. The CDR3 is 16 amino acids.

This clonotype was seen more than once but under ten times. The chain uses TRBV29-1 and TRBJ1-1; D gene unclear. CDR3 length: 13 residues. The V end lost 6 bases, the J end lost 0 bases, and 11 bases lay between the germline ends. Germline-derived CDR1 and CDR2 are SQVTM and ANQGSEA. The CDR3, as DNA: TGCAGCGTCGTGACTGGCTTGAACACTGAAGCTTTCTTT. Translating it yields CSVVTGLNTEAFF.

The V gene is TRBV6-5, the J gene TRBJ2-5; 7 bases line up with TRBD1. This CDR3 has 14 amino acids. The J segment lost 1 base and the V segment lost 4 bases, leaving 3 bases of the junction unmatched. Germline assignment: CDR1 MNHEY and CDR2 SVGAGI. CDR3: CASSLYRGQETQYF. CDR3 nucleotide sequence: TGTGCCAGCAGTTTATACAGGGGCCAAGAGACCCAGTACTTC.

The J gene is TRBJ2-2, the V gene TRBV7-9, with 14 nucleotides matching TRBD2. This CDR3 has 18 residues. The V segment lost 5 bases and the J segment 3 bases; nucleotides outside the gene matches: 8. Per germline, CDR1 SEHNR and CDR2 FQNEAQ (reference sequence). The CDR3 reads CASSQPGLAGVDTGELFF. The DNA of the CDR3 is TGTGCCAGCAGCCAACCGGGACTAGCGGGAGTTGACACCGGGGAGCTGTTTTTT.

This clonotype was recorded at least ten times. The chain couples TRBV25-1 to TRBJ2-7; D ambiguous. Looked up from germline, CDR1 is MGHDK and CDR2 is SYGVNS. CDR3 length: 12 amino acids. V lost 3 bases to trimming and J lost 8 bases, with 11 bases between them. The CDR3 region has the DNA TGTGCCAGCAGTGACCCCCAAGGGAAGCAGTACTTC. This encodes CASSDPQGKQYF.

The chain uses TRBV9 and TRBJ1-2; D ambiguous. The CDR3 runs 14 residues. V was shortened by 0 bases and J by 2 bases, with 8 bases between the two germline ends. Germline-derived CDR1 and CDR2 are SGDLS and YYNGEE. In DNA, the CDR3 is TGTGCCAGCAGCGTAGCTAAGAGAAACTATGGCTACACCTTC. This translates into CASSVAKRNYGYTF. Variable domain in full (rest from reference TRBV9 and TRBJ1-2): DSGVTQTPKHLITATGQRVTLRCSPRSGDLSVYWYQQSLDQGLQFLIQYYNGEERAKGNILERFSAQQFPDLHSELNLSSLELGDSALYFCASSVAKRNYGYTFGSGTRLTVV.

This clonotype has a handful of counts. The CDR3: CASSPDPRGYNEQFF. For the CDR3, the DNA is TGTGCCAGCAGCCCCGACCCGAGGGGGTACAATGAGCAGTTCTTC. V and J are TRBV3-1 and TRBJ2-1; a possible D gene is TRBD1 (6 bases). Germline CDR1 and CDR2: LGHDT and YNNKEL (reference sequence). V lost 4 bases, J lost 4 bases, and 14 bases lay in between. This CDR3 is 15 amino acids long.

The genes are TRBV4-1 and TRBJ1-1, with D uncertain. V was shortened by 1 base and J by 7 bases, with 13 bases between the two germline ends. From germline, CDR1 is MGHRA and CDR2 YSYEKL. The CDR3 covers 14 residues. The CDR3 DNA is TGCGCCAGCAGCCAAGCTTTCGTTTCCGGTGAAGCTTTCTTT. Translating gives CASSQAFVSGEAFF.

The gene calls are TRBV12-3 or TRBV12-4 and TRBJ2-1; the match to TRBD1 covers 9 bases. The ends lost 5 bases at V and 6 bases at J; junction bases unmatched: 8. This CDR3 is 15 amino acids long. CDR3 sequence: CASSRDGTGRNEQFF. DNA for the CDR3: TGTGCCAGCAGTCGGGACGGGACAGGGCGCAATGAGCAGTTCTTC.

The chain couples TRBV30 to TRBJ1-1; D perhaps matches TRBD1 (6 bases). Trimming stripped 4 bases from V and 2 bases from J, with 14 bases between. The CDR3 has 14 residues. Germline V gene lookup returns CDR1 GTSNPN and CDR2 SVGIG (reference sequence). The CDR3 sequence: CAWTTGHGNTEAFF. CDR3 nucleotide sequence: TGTGCCTGGACTACGGGACACGGAAACACTGAAGCTTTCTTT.

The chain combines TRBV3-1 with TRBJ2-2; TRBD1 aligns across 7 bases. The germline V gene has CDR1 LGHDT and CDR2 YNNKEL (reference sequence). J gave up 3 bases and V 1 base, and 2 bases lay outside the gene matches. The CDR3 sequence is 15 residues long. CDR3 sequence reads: CASSQGTGYTGELFF. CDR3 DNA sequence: TGTGCCAGCAGCCAAGGGACAGGATACACCGGGGAGCTGTTTTTT.

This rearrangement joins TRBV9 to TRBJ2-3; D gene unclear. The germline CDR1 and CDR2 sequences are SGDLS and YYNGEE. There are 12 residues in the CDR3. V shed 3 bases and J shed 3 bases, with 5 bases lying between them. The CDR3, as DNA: TGTGCCAGCAGCGCCCCTACAGATACGCAGTATTTT. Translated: CASSAPTDTQYF.

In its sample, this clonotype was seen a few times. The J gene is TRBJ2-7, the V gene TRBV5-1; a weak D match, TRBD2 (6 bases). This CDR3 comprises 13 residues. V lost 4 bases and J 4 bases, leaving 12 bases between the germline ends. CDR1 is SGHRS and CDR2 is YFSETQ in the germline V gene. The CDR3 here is CASSTTGGYEQYF. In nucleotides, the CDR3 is TGCGCCAGCAGCACCACCGGGGGATACGAGCAGTACTTC.

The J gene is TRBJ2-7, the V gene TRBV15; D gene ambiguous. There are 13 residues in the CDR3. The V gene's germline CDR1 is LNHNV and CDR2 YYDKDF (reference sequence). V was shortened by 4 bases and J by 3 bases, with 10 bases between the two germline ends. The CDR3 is CATSTRQNYEQYF. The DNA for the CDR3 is TGTGCCACCAGCACTCGGCAGAACTACGAGCAGTACTTC. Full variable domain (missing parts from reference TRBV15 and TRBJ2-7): DAMVIQNPRYQVTQFGKPVTLSCSQTLNHNVMYWYQQKSSQAPKLLFHYYDKDFNNEADTPDNFQSRRPNTSFCFLDIRSPGLGDTAMYLCATSTRQNYEQYFGPGTRLTVT.

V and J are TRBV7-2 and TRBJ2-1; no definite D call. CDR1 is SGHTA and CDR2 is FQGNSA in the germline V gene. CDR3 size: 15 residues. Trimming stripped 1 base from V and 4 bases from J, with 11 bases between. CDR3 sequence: CASSLDGPYYNEQFF. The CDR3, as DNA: TGTGCCAGCAGCTTAGATGGACCCTATTACAATGAGCAGTTCTTC.

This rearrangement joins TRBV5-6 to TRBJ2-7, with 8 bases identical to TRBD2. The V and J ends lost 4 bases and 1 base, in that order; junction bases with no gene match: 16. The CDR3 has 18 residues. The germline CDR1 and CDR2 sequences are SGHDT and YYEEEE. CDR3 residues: CASSPDGLASGESYEQYF. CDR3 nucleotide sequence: TGTGCCAGCAGCCCGGACGGACTAGCATCGGGAGAGTCCTACGAGCAGTACTTC.

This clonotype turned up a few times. The chain's CDR3 is CASSQVDGALSSYNEQFF. CDR3 nucleotide sequence: TGTGCCAGCAGCCAAGTTGATGGGGCCCTGAGCTCCTACAATGAGCAGTTCTTC. The rearrangement uses TRBV4-2 and TRBJ2-1; possibly TRBD1 for D (5 bases). V was clipped by 1 base and J by 0 bases, with 16 bases between them. CDR3 length equals 18 residues. Per germline, CDR1 LGHNA and CDR2 YNFKEQ.

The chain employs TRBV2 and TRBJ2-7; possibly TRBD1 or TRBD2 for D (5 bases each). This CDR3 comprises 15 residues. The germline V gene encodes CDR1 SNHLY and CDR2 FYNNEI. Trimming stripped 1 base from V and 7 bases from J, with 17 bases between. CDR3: CASSEGVSGTFEQYF. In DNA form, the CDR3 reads TGTGCCAGCAGTGAAGGGGTCTCAGGGACCTTTGAGCAGTACTTC.

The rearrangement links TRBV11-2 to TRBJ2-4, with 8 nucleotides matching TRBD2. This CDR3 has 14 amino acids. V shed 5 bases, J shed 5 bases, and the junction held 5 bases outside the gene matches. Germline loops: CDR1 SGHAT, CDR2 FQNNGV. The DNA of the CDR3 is TGTGCCAGCAGCATAGCGGGGACCCAAAACATTCAGTACTTC. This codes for CASSIAGTQNIQYF.

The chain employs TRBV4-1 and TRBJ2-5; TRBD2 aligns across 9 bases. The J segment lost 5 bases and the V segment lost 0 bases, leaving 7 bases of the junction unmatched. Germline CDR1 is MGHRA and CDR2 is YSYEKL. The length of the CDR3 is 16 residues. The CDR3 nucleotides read TGCGCCAGCAGCCAAGAAGGGACTAGCTTTGCGGAGACCCAGTACTTC. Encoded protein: CASSQEGTSFAETQYF.

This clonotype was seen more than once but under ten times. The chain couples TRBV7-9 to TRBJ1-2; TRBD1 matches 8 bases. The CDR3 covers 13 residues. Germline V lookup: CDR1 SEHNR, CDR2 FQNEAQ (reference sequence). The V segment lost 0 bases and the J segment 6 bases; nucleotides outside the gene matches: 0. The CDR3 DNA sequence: TGTGCCAGCAGCTTAGCGGGACAGGATGGCTACACCTTC. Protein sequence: CASSLAGQDGYTF.

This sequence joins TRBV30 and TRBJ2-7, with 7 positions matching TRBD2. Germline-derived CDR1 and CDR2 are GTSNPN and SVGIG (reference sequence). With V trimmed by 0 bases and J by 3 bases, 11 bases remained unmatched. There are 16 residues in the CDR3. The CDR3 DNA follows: TGTGCCTGGAGTGTGAATAGGGTAGCGGGCGACTACGAGCAGTACTTC. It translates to CAWSVNRVAGDYEQYF. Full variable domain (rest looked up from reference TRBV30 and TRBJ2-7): SQTIHQWPATLVQPVGSPLSLECTVEGTSNPNLYWYRQAAGRGLQLLFYSVGIGQISSEVPQNLSASRPQDRQFILSSKKLLLSDSGFYLCAWSVNRVAGDYEQYFGPGTRLTVT.

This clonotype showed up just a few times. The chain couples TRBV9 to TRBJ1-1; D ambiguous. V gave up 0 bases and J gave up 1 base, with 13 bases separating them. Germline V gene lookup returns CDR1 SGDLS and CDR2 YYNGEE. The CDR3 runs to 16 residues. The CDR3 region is CASSVGGPTGNTEAFF. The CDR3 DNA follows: TGTGCCAGCAGCGTAGGCGGCCCCACGGGGAACACTGAAGCTTTCTTT.

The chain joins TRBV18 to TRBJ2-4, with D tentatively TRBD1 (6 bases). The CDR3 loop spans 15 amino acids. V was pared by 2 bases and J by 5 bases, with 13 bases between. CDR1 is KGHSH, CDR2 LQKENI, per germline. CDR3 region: CASSPVMAGENIQYF. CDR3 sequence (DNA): TGTGCCAGCTCACCAGTAATGGCAGGGGAAAACATTCAGTACTTC.

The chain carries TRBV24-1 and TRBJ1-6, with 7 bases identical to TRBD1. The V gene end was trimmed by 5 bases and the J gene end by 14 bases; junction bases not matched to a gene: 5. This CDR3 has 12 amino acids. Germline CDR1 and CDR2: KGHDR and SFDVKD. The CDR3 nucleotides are TGTGCCACCAGTGCCACAGGGGTGGCCCTCCACTTT. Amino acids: CATSATGVALHF.